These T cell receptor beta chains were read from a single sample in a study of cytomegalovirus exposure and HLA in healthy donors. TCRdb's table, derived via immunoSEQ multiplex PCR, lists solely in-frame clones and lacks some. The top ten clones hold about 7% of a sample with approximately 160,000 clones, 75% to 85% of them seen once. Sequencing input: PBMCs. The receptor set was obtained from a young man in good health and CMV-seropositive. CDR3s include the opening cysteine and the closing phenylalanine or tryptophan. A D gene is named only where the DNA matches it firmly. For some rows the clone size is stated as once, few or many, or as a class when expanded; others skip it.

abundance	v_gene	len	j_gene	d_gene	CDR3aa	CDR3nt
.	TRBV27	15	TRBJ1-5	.	CASSLSWTANQPQHF	TGTGCCAGCAGTTTATCCTGGACAGCTAATCAGCCCCAGCATTTT
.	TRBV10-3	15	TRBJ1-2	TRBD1	CAISDVGQGDYGYTF	TGTGCCATCAGTGATGTCGGACAGGGGGACTATGGCTACACCTTC
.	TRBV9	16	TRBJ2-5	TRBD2	CASSVTSGGLQETQYF	TGTGCCAGCAGCGTGACTAGCGGGGGCCTCCAAGAGACCCAGTACTTC
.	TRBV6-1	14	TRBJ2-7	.	CASSSGESSYEQYF	TGTGCCAGCAGTAGTGGGGAGAGCTCCTACGAGCAGTACTTC
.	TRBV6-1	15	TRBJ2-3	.	CASSGGWEGADTQYF	TGTGCCAGCAGTGGAGGGTGGGAGGGGGCAGATACGCAGTATTTT
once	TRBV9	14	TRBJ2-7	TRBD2	CASSGGLTSGEQYF	TGTGCCAGCAGCGGGGGTTTGACTAGCGGTGAGCAGTACTTC
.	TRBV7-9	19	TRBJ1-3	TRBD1	CASSLFRFDRVFSGNTIYF	TGTGCCAGCAGCTTATTCAGGTTCGACAGGGTCTTCTCTGGAAACACCATATATTTT
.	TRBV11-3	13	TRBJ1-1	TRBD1	CASSAQGAGEAFF	TGTGCCAGCAGCGCTCAGGGGGCGGGTGAAGCTTTCTTT
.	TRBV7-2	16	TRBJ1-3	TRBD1	CASSLDPTGEGNTIYF	TGTGCCAGCAGCTTAGACCCCACAGGGGAGGGAAACACCATATATTTT
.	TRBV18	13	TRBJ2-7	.	CASSREVLYEQYF	TGTGCCAGCTCACGGGAGGTATTGTACGAGCAGTACTTC
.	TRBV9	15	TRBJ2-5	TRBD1	CASSRIGTGQETQYF	TGTGCCAGCAGCCGGATTGGGACAGGACAAGAGACCCAGTACTTC
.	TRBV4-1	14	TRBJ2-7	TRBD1	CASSQAGTGYEQYF	TGCGCCAGCAGCCAAGCCGGGACAGGTTACGAGCAGTACTTC
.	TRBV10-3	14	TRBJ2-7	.	CAIRGDRSSYEQYF	TGTGCCATCCGGGGCGACAGGAGCTCCTACGAGCAGTACTTC
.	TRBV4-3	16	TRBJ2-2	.	CASSQDLGDTTGELFF	TGCGCCAGCAGCCAAGATCTGGGGGACACTACCGGGGAGCTGTTTTTT
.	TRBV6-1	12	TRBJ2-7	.	CASSEGWDEQYF	TGTGCCAGCTCGGAGGGATGGGACGAGCAGTACTTC
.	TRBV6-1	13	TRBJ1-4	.	CASSAGPNEKLFF	TGTGCCAGCAGCGCAGGGCCTAATGAAAAACTGTTTTTT
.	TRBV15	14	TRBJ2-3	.	CATSILTSTDTQYF	TGTGCCACCAGCATACTAACGAGCACAGATACGCAGTATTTT
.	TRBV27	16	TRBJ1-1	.	CASSTYGDTMNTEAFF	TGTGCCAGCAGTACATACGGGGACACCATGAACACTGAAGCTTTCTTT
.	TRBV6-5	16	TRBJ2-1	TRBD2	CASSYSGTSVRNEQFF	TGTGCCAGCAGTTACTCGGGGACTAGCGTTCGGAATGAGCAGTTCTTC
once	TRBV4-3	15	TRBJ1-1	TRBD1	CASSPTGQANTEAFF	TGCGCCAGCAGCCCGACGGGACAGGCGAACACTGAAGCTTTCTTT
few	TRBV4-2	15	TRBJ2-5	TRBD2	CASSHTGGEQETQYF	TGTGCCAGCAGCCATACGGGGGGGGAGCAAGAGACCCAGTACTTC
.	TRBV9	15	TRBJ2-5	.	CASSPIGTSIETQYF	TGTGCCAGCAGCCCCATTGGGACTTCTATAGAGACCCAGTACTTC
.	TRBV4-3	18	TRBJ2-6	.	CASSQGESSYSGANVLTF	TGCGCCAGCAGCCAAGGAGAGTCAAGTTACTCTGGGGCCAACGTCCTGACTTTC
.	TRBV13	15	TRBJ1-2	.	CASSLGTRANYGYTF	TGTGCCAGCAGCTTAGGGACGAGGGCTAACTATGGCTACACCTTC